This TCR beta chain was captured by sequencing in a study of shared clonotypes between healthy human individuals. Across the whole study: The plates for each donor numbered three CD4 naive, three CD4 memory, two CD8 naive and one CD8 memory.

This clone was counted a few times. What it binds is not known. The identical CDR3 is also encoded by other nucleotide sequences in the sample. CDR1 is MDHEN and CDR2 is SYDVKM in the germline V gene. The CDR3 is 15 amino acids. V was cut by 3 bases and J by 4 bases, with 13 bases left in between. Sequencing was performed with immunoSEQ multiplex PCR; in TCRdb, only in-frame clones are kept and a portion is missing. The sample lists about 95,000 clones, roughly two thirds occurring once. CCR7-negative CD45RA+ TemRA cells were pooled with CD45RO+ cells for CD8 memory. Whole-study results and caveats: Sequencing of the sorted subsets was shown by rarefaction to be incomplete despite large depth. Relative to clonotypes present in all four donors, those not shared had lower generation probabilities.

This receptor was taken from a man in his thirties or forties in good health. The sample comprised memory CD8+ T cells sorted from blood. Regarding subset: CD45RO+ cells pooled with CCR7-negative TemRA cells. The chain carries TRBV28 and TRBJ1-3; weak D call: TRBD1 (5 bases). DNA of the CDR3: TGTGCCAGCAGTTTGACCGGGGGATCGGGAAACACCATATATTTT. Amino acids: CASSLTGGSGNTIYF.